The subject of this entry is one T cell receptor beta chain. Its antigen is not yet known. No base qualities exist here, and no much larger clone lies one base off it. The data belong to a study of regulatory T cells in long-lasting Graves disease listed by TCRdb under 2021. Concerning the study at large: To count as having persistent Graves' disease, a patient had to have received antithyroid drug treatment for over 5 years with TSH receptor autoantibodies remaining persistently positive. Peripheral blood TCR sequencing and RNA sequencing compared persistent Graves' disease patients with newly diagnosed Graves' disease patients. The study took place in China and was registered as a clinical trial. A total of some 35 samples underwent TCR sequencing, from roughly 13 patients with persistent Graves' disease and 20 patients with newly diagnosed Graves' disease. Persistent Graves' disease patients in the clinical cohort had taken antithyroid drugs for roughly ten years on average.

The germline V gene (reference sequence) supplies CDR1 MNHEY and CDR2 SMNVEV. The CDR3 runs 15 amino acids, cysteine and phenylalanine included. Kept here is only the CDR3 DNA, which spans 45 bases and is read in frame from base 1. V lost 4 bases and J lost 5 bases; the stretch between them is 16 bases long. The time point label of this sample denotes: persistent/refractory GD, antithyroid drugs over 5 years with positive TRAb. For both TCR sequencing and RNA sequencing, RNA was extracted from PBMCs in TRIzol. The diagnosis of Graves' disease was made according to American Thyroid Association guidelines. Patients for the study were recruited at an endocrinology department in Xi'an, China. Each patient gave around 9.2 milliliters of peripheral blood, collected in an EDTA anticoagulant tube. Ficoll Paque Plus density gradient separation was used to isolate PBMCs, and no further T cell sorting was done. An Agilent 2100 Bioanalyzer and agarose gel were used to check RNA quality, while a NanoDrop 2000 measured RNA concentration.

What the work shows at the level of the full study, not this receptor alone: Because the primary lesion, thyroid tissue, could not be accessed, the study looked at peripheral blood alone. Persistent disease showed preferential use of TRBV28, TRBJ1-2 and TRBJ2-5, whereas newly diagnosed disease favored TRBV20-1 and TRBJ2-1. A larger number of public clonotypes was shared among persistent patients (approximately 2,500) than among newly diagnosed patients (approximately 1,000). Compared with newly diagnosed patients, patients with persistent Graves' disease had lower TCR Shannon entropy and fewer highly expanded clones, which suggests clonal expansion. The authors acknowledged the small sample size as a limitation that may reduce accuracy. Sequencing and analysis were restricted to the TCR beta chain.

Preparation of the library involved multiplex PCR. The run used an Illumina HiSeq 4000. TCR beta libraries were built with iRepertoire HTBI primers and Arm-PCR amplification of CDR3 regions. Before sequencing, the PCR products underwent gel purification. As for the original processing: Gene usage analysis of CDR3 amino acid clonotypes relied on the roughly 58 TRBV and around 14 TRBJ segments identified across samples. COPE and FqMerger were used to merge filtered high-quality paired reads into contigs. BLAST was used to align contigs to the IMGT TRBV, TRBD and TRBJ reference genes, and CDR3 was defined following IMGT. Any clonotype with a frequency above 0.1% was classified as a highly expanded clone. Shannon entropy served as the measure of repertoire diversity, while the Gini coefficient captured V-J evenness. A clonotype found in more than one individual was treated as public. TCRdb redid the processing of the public reads, applying fastp at Q25 and MiXCR, and retained in-frame beta chains. Identical CDR3 proteins give one entry, which carries the most common genes and DNA. The V and J calls and clone size come from TCRdb's table, not from the authors' own analysis. Present in this sample are about 340,000 distinct CDR3 sequences, about 19% of which were seen just once. The ten top clones hold about 29% of the sample.

This TCR was recovered from a female donor with Graves disease. This specimen consisted of peripheral blood mononuclear cells (PBMCs), obtained when the disease was refractory, from a patient treated with antithyroid drugs. The rearranged chain carries TRBV27 and TRBJ2-3, with TRBD1 perhaps the D gene, on 6 matching bases. The CDR3 protein is CASSSMGASGDTQYF. The sequenced DNA is TGTGCCAGCAGTTCCATGGGGGCTTCGGGAGATACGCAGTATTTT.